This record looks at one T cell receptor beta chain sequence and its context. This entry belongs to a study of technical replicates of blood from a handful of donors. The CDR3 has 12 residues. Between the trimmed V and J ends, which lost 0 bases and 12 bases, there was a span of 10 bases. The germline gives CDR1 SGHNT, CDR2 YYREEE (reference sequence). Some clones are missing from TCRdb's copy, which holds only in-frame ones; the method was immunoSEQ multiplex PCR. Of about 70,000 clones listed, almost 98% are singletons. This chain links TRBV5-4 with TRBJ2-1; D possibly corresponds to TRBD1 (5 bases). The sample comprised T cells isolated from PBMCs. This clonotype was sampled from a human donor in good health. The CDR3 DNA reads TGTGCCAGCAGCTTGGACTGGGGCTGGCAGTTCTTC. Translating it yields CASSLDWGWQFF. Based on the CDR3 plus reference TRBV5-4 and TRBJ2-1, the full variable domain is ETGVTQSPTHLIKTRGQQVTLRCSSQSGHNTVSWYQQALGQGPQFIFQYYREEENGRGNFPPRFSGLQFPNYSSELNVNALELDDSALYLCASSLDWGWQFFGPGTRLTVL.